In this sample, the clone carrying this TCR beta chain turned up many times. As yet, its antigen is unknown. This entry comes from a study of CD8 T cells in ankylosing spondylitis. Findings of the study overall: A TCR beta motif of 8 or 9 highly homologous variants appeared characteristic of ankylosing spondylitis blood. Disease-linked clones were CD8+ and relatively rare in peripheral blood.

The TCR beta libraries were generated through quantitative 5'-RACE incorporating molecular barcodes. TCRdb processed the 5' RACE reads anew with MiXCR; each CDR3 protein has one entry. The sample includes more than 95,000 distinct CDR3 sequences, roughly 8.3% of them seen just once. Losses at the gene ends were 9 bases for V and 3 bases for J; bases not matched to a gene: 7. Germline loops: CDR1 MNHEY, CDR2 SMNVEV (reference sequence). CDR3 length: 13 residues. The origin of this receptor is a male donor with ankylosing spondylitis or in good health (not recorded which). The specimen sequenced was blood, either unsorted or a sorted T cell fraction (not recorded which). This rearrangement joins TRBV27 to TRBJ2-7; TRBD1 matches 8 bases. The CDR3 reads CASTTGVGYEQYF. The DNA of the CDR3 is TGTGCCAGTACGACAGGGGTAGGCTACGAGCAGTACTTC.